This record looks at one T cell receptor beta chain sequence and its context. The antigen it binds to is not known. A junction boundary mismatches the germline segment, possibly from a read error. The library was prepared using the immunoSEQ multiplex PCR assay. For the multiplex PCR, a mixture combining 60 forward primers for TCR Vbeta segments and 13 reverse primers for TCR Jbeta segments was used. Amplification of the CDR3 region of rearranged TCR beta genes was performed with a multiplex PCR assay on genomic DNA. On the Illumina HiSeq System, the amplified TCR beta libraries were sequenced as 87-base-pair reads. As for the original processing: A later analysis tallied approximately 87 million unique TCR beta chains across the 600 to 700 repertoires, and approximately 12 million of those chains were shared by two or more donors. A nearest-neighbor algorithm error-corrected the raw reads and collapsed the reads into unique sequences, merging closely related sequences to remove PCR and sequencing errors. To assign V, D and J gene segments, CDR3 sequences were aligned to IMGT reference sequences. For a sequence to be retained, a match of at least six nucleotides to both a V gene segment and a J gene segment was required. A rearrangement was called productive if the CDR3 had no stop codons and remained in frame with V and J, and every other rearrangement was called non-productive. Following IMGT convention, CDR3 was defined as the stretch from the second conserved V-encoded cysteine to the conserved J-encoded phenylalanine. The earlier analysis of some 600 of the donors excluded sequences that lacked an unambiguous match to a single V gene segment. An earlier analysis of 587 of the donors called V segments functional above 56.7% productive rearrangements and segregating when the between-donor standard deviation exceeded 5%. A statistical classification framework was developed to diagnose cytomegalovirus status using the catalog of TCR beta chain sequences. In a later analysis, V and J genes were assigned by comparing TCR nucleotide sequences against IMGT/GENE-DB human TR gene sequences. In a later analysis, CDR3 sequences and most-parsimonious VDJ recombination scenarios were assigned using the TCRdist pipeline. A later analysis defined each TCR beta chain by its CDR3 amino acid sequence plus V-gene family, and excluded reads lacking a unique V-gene family. In a later analysis, 550 to 650 highly shared, low-generation-probability nucleotide sequences were removed to address suspected cross-contamination and a sequencing artifact. In a later analysis, a clonal expansion index was calculated for each public chain from normalized within-repertoire ranks of inferred template counts. In a later analysis, generation probabilities were computed with a VDJ recombination model fitted to out-of-frame rearrangements, and the resulting probabilities were checked against IGoR. Hypergeometric tests were used in a later analysis to score TCR-TCR, TCR-HLA and TCR-CMV co-occurrence, with a repertoire-size bias correction applied to the TCR pairs. False discovery rates were estimated in a later analysis by permuting HLA or CMV assignments 20 times. In a later analysis, co-occurring TCRs were grouped with DBSCAN, and TCRdist sequence similarity was added when clustering was performed within HLA-allele-positive subsets. For co-occurrence clustering, repertoires with fewer than 30,000 or more than 120,000 public chains were excluded, along with several repertoires with anomalous nucleotide sharing. TCRdb re-hosts the immuneACCESS table, in-frame sequences only. Its copies lack some clones; in the studies checked, an unresolved V gene accounts for under half of them, and the cause for the rest is not known. The V and J calls and clone size come from that table; D and trimming were worked out from the DNA. The sample contains some 130,000 clones, around three quarters of them found a single time. Together, the top ten hold 1% of the sample.

Via the germline V gene, CDR1 is SQVTM and CDR2 ANQGSEA. The CDR3 runs 16 amino acids, cysteine and phenylalanine included. Only the CDR3 DNA is retained, 48 bases long and in frame from the first base. The data derive from a study of cytomegalovirus exposure and HLA in healthy donors (dated by TCRdb to the late 2010s). Regarding the study in general: An earlier analysis of approximately 590 of the donors reported 250 to 350 Gb of sequence data and 117 million unique TCR beta sequences from about 200 million T cells. The study profiled the T cell repertoires of 500 to 800 subjects by immunosequencing and related them to cytomegalovirus serostatus. Genome-wide SNP genotypes for about 55% of the roughly 670 donors were used in a later genetic analysis, which treated that subset as a discovery cohort. The number of typed donors differed by locus: 629-630 for A, B, C, DRB1 and DQB1; 522 for DQA1; approximately 600 for DPA1; and 400 to 480 for DPB1. Rather than using new phenotypic data, the later analysis identified candidate immune exposures from TCR beta sequences and from how often those sequences occurred across donors. Of the 300 to 450 genotyped donors, approximately 80% were placed in the genetic ancestry cluster associated with self-reported Caucasian donors. In a later analysis, previously published TCR beta repertoires from 600 to 850 donors were re-analyzed and high-resolution HLA genotyping was added so that TCR occurrence patterns could be studied. All discovery cohort repertoires had been generated on a single sequencing platform. In addition to the first cohort of roughly 670 subjects, a separate validation cohort of 120 different subjects was used. High-throughput TCR immunosequencing, statistical association of individual TCRs with disease status, and machine learning were combined to predict cytomegalovirus infection status. The study aimed to test whether signatures of past pathogen exposure could be identified by cataloging public T cell receptors. Alongside the repertoire data, information on donor age, sex, ethnicity and CMV serostatus was compiled. A handful of DR-DQ haplotypes were handled as single units for association and clustering because linkage in the cohort was strong. On average, around 230,000 unique TCR beta nucleotide sequences were sequenced per donor among several hundred genotyped donors of the cohort, with roughly a sixth of those sequences being non-productive. Class I and class II HLA loci were covered by the typing at four-digit resolution. To decide whether each TCR beta V gene segment behaved as functional or pseudogenic, an earlier analysis of fewer than 750 of the donors relied on high-throughput TCR beta sequencing. About 280 gigabases of sequencing data and approximately 85 million unique TCR sequences were included in an early release covering roughly 600 HLA-typed donors. Broad study findings and their caveats: V-gene and J-gene trimming of TCR beta chains was associated with a missense DCLRE1C variant in a later genetic analysis, and the association was replicated in an independent cohort. Because HLA typing was missing for some donors at each locus, association tests included only the typed subset. For the cohort, immune exposure information was limited to CMV serostatus. Several of the top co-occurrence clusters appeared to be linked to parvovirus B19, influenza, CMV and Epstein-Barr virus, according to a later analysis. The earlier analysis of almost 600 of the donors excluded roughly 17 rarely observed V segments, including chromosome 9 orphons, because counts were too low. Broadly in line with IMGT annotations, most TCR beta V segments showed up in productive rearrangements about 90% or about 30% of the time in an earlier analysis of 587 of the donors. A later analysis found that most CMV-associated TCR beta chains appeared HLA-restricted, with HLA associations seemingly driven largely by CMV exposure. Only TCR beta chains were sequenced in this cohort, and the absence of alpha or paired-chain data limited detectable features. Across donors, most TCR sequences were observed very rarely, whereas some public TCRs were present in many individuals. It was suggested by the authors that the approach could potentially be generalized to other disease states and immunological phenotypes. In the study, roughly 160 TCR beta chains were listed as associated with cytomegalovirus. Because the 87-base-pair reads could not distinguish some IMGT-functional V segments, including TRBV6-2 and TRBV6-3, those segments were excluded. Compared with equally common non-associated chains, HLA-associated TCR beta chains in a later analysis were more clonally expanded and had lower generation probabilities. A later analysis found that TCR association rates varied across HLA loci, with DRB1 alleles showing the most associated TCRs and HLA-C alleles the fewest. Cytomegalovirus status was reported to be diagnosed by the classifier with high specificity and sensitivity in both the original and validation cohorts. According to a later genetic analysis, donors in an Asian-associated ancestry cluster had fewer N-insertions in productive TCRs than the approximately 650-donor mean. A later analysis associated about 16,000 TCR beta sequences with specific HLA alleles at a false discovery rate of 0.05. A few of the identified cytomegalovirus-associated TCR beta chains were confirmed in vitro to be specific for cytomegalovirus antigens. Assigning TCR associations to individual alleles was difficult when HLA alleles, especially DR and DQ, strongly co-occurred. A cluster of highly shared sequence variants was judged likely to be a technical artifact of the sequencing pipeline. A further reported finding was that TCR beta sequences accurately predicted the HLA-A and HLA-B alleles for most subjects in the first cohort. Roughly uniform sequencing depth across donors was assumed in presence/absence analyses, although this assumption may not hold. Linkage disequilibrium might explain the correlated functional status among segregating V segments, but an unknown experimental factor could not be excluded.

The cohort comprised fewer than 700 healthy bone marrow donors. Cohort members were all nominally healthy when sampled, although unrecorded immune exposures were likely present. The donor was CMV seronegative and was included in the group of several hundred seronegative cohort members. A peripheral blood sample was collected from each donor, and TCR beta sequencing was performed on peripheral blood mononuclear cells. The Qiagen DNeasy Blood Extraction Kit was used to extract genomic DNA from the blood cell samples. The chain links TRBV29-1 with TRBJ2-7; a tentative D call is TRBD1 (6 bases match). The material sequenced was PBMCs. The sequence came from a man between 35 and 55 years old in good health and CMV-seronegative. The nucleotides read TGCAGCGCTGAAGATCGGGGCAGGGGACCATCCTACGAGCAGTACTTC. Translated, it reads CSAEDRGRGPSYEQYF.